The clone carrying this TCR beta chain came up many times. Its target is not known. The ends were cut back, 1 base at V and 5 bases at J, with 7 bases in the middle. CDR3 length: 13 amino acids. The V gene's germline CDR1 is SGHAT and CDR2 FQNNGV. This sample is drawn from a study of early T cells in non-severe SARS-CoV-2 infection. Study-level results: Anti-spike CD8 specificities were favored by VDJdb matching, whose results missed private and CD4 specificities.

Attached unique molecular identifiers marked individual cDNA molecules. TCRdb reprocessed the 5' RACE reads with MiXCR, giving one entry per CDR3 protein. The sample has fewer than 80,000 distinct CDR3 sequences; 12% are singletons. Sequenced material: whole blood. This TCR derives from an adult who was a healthcare worker with PCR-confirmed SARS-CoV-2 infection or an uninfected control (not recorded which). This chain connects TRBV11-2 to TRBJ2-3; a possible D gene is TRBD2 (6 bases). CDR3 sequence: CASSLGLVDTQYF. Written as DNA, the CDR3 is TGTGCCAGCAGCTTAGGACTAGTAGATACGCAGTATTTT.